These 15 T cell receptor beta chains came from one sample sequenced in a study of shared clonotypes between healthy human individuals. Clones were sequenced by immunoSEQ multiplex PCR, and TCRdb holds only the in-frame ones, with some missing. The sample carries 2 million to 3 million clones, around 94% recorded once. The specimen sequenced was naive CD4+ T cells sorted from blood. Sample subset: CD45RA+ positively selected. These receptor sequences come from a man between 18 and 35 years old in good health.

This clone came up once. The chain couples TRBV5-1 to TRBJ2-1; tentatively, D is TRBD2 (5 bases). Germline loops: CDR1 SGHRS, CDR2 YFSETQ. The V and J ends lost 1 base and 0 bases respectively, with 20 bases between them. This CDR3 spans 19 amino acids. This chain's CDR3 is CASSLKLGGVRNSYNEQFF. In DNA form, the CDR3 reads TGCGCCAGCAGCTTGAAACTTGGAGGAGTAAGAAACTCCTACAATGAGCAGTTCTTC. The full variable domain, with the rest looked up from reference TRBV5-1 and TRBJ2-1, is KAGVTQTPRYLIKTRGQQVTLSCSPISGHRSVSWYQQTPGQGLQFLFEYFSETQRNKGNFPGRFSGRQFSNSRSEMNVSTLELGDSALYLCASSLKLGGVRNSYNEQFFGPGTRLTVL.

The chain joins TRBV6-6 to TRBJ1-2; D not resolved. The CDR3 is 14 residues long. V gave up 1 base and J gave up 8 bases, with 14 bases separating them. Germline V gives CDR1 MNHNY, CDR2 SVGAGI (reference sequence). The chain's CDR3 is CASSYWGGTEGYTF. In nucleotides, the CDR3 is TGTGCCAGCAGTTACTGGGGAGGCACGGAGGGCTACACCTTC.

As concerns this clone: This sample includes further DNA sequences coding for the same CDR3. The chain employs TRBV5-6 and TRBJ2-3; D is undetermined. In germline, CDR1 is SGHDT, CDR2 YYEEEE. Trimming shortened V by 0 bases and J by 6 bases, and 8 bases separated the two germline ends. CDR3 size: 13 residues. The CDR3 is CASSLAGADTQYF. DNA for the CDR3: TGTGCCAGCAGCTTGGCGGGTGCGGATACGCAGTATTTT.

The chain combines TRBV7-9 with TRBJ2-7, with D perhaps TRBD1 or TRBD2 (10 bases each). The CDR3 loop spans 16 amino acids. Trimming left V 5 bases short and J 9 bases short, with 26 bases between. Germline CDR1 SEHNR, CDR2 FQNEAQ (reference sequence). CDR3 coding DNA: TGTGCCAGCAGCGGGGGACAGGGGACTAGCGAGAGGAGGCAGTACTTC. Protein: CASSGGQGTSERRQYF.

Of note for this clone: Other DNA sequences in the same sample also yield this CDR3. The genes are TRBV11-3 and TRBJ2-7; 8 bases agree with TRBD1. V lost 5 bases to trimming and J lost 2 bases; unmatched junction nucleotides: 5. CDR3 size: 14 residues. Germline V gives CDR1 SGHNT, CDR2 YENEEA. CDR3 in amino acids: CASSPGQGTYEQYF. CDR3 bases: TGTGCCAGCAGCCCCGGACAGGGCACCTACGAGCAGTACTTC. The full variable domain, completed using reference TRBV11-3 and TRBJ2-7, is EAGVVQSPRYKIIEKKQPVAFWCNPISGHNTLYWYLQNLGQGPELLIRYENEEAVDDSQLPKDRFSAERLKGVDSTLKIQPAELGDSAVYLCASSPGQGTYEQYFGPGTRLTVT.

The chain recombines TRBV6-6 with TRBJ1-4; D gene uncertain. Trimming cost V 8 bases and J 8 bases, with 6 bases left between them. The germline V gene encodes CDR1 MNHNY and CDR2 SVGAGI (reference sequence). The CDR3 is made up of 10 amino acids. Written as DNA, the CDR3 is TGTGCCAGCTACCTGGAAAAACTGTTTTTT. It encodes CASYLEKLFF.

This clone was counted only a few times. Other DNA variants within this sample encode the same CDR3. V is TRBV5-1 and J is TRBJ1-5; 7 nucleotides align to TRBD1. The germline V gene encodes CDR1 SGHRS and CDR2 YFSETQ. V was pared by 0 bases and J by 1 base, with 1 base of the junction left unmatched. There are 15 residues in the CDR3. CDR3 loop: CASSLETGSNQPQHF. The CDR3 bases are TGCGCCAGCAGCTTGGAGACAGGGAGCAATCAGCCCCAGCATTTT.

This clone was recorded once. The genes are TRBV10-2 and TRBJ1-5, with 12 bases matching TRBD1. V lost 4 bases and J lost 1; bases outside the gene matches: 11. Germline V gives CDR1 WSHSY, CDR2 SAAADI. CDR3 size: 19 residues. The CDR3 nucleotides are TGCGCCAGCAGTGCAAGCGGGGGACAGGGGGCAGGGAGCAATCAGCCCCAGCATTTT. Translated: CASSASGGQGAGSNQPQHF.

The chain uses TRBV5-1 and TRBJ2-1; unclear D gene. V was pared by 0 bases and J by 10 bases, with 11 bases between. CDR1 is SGHRS and CDR2 is YFSETQ in the germline V gene. The CDR3 consists of 13 residues. CDR3 bases: TGCGCCAGCAGCTTGGCTACGCCCCTGGAGCAGTTCTTC. It encodes CASSLATPLEQFF.

The V and J genes are TRBV6-1 and TRBJ2-1; D unresolved. From germline, CDR1 is MNHNS and CDR2 SASEGT. The CDR3 has 15 residues. Trimming left V 6 bases short and J 4 bases short, with 16 bases between. The CDR3 DNA follows: TGTGCCAGCAGGAAAATTGGGGTTGGATACAATGAGCAGTTCTTC. Translation gives CASRKIGVGYNEQFF.

The chain is built from TRBV28 and TRBJ2-3; D is unclear. The CDR3 extends over 14 amino acids. Germline V gene data show CDR1 as MDHEN and CDR2 as SYDVKM. The V end was cut by 2 bases, the J end by 0 bases, with 6 bases between. As DNA, the CDR3 is TGTGCCAGCAGTTTAGCCGCTAGCACAGATACGCAGTATTTT. Protein product: CASSLAASTDTQYF. The variable domain in full, with the rest retrieved from reference TRBV28 and TRBJ2-3, is DVKVTQSSRYLVKRTGEKVFLECVQDMDHENMFWYRQDPGLGLRLIYFSYDVKMKEKGDIPEGYSVSREKKERFSLILESASTNQTSMYLCASSLAASTDTQYFGPGTRLTVL.

The chain recombines TRBV10-3 with TRBJ2-7; D ambiguous. The V end was cut by 1 base, the J end by 3 bases, with 1 base between. Germline loops: CDR1 ENHRY, CDR2 SYGVKD. This CDR3 is built from 11 residues. This CDR3 reads CAISEYYEQYF. In DNA, the CDR3 is TGTGCCATCAGTGAGTACTACGAGCAGTACTTC.

This chain links TRBV6-1 with TRBJ1-1; D is possibly TRBD1 (5 bases). The germline V gene encodes CDR1 MNHNS and CDR2 SASEGT. The V end lost 6 bases, the J end lost 2 bases, and 10 bases lay between the germline ends. The CDR3 spans 13 residues. The CDR3 loop reads CASRGPLNTEAFF. CDR3 sequence (DNA): TGTGCCAGCAGGGGGCCGCTCAACACTGAAGCTTTCTTT.

V is TRBV10-3 and J is TRBJ2-5; 15 positions agree with TRBD2. CDR3 length: 17 amino acids. Germline-derived CDR1 and CDR2 are ENHRY and SYGVKD. Unmatched junction bases numbered 6, after V lost 2 bases and J lost 5 bases. CDR3 amino acids: CAISEGLAGGPGETQYF. CDR3 bases: TGTGCCATCAGTGAGGGACTAGCGGGGGGGCCCGGGGAGACCCAGTACTTC.

The rearrangement uses TRBV6-5 and TRBJ1-1; D remains ambiguous. The germline V gene has CDR1 MNHEY and CDR2 SVGAGI. This CDR3 has 16 amino acids. Trimming shortened V by 3 bases and J by 0 bases, and 14 bases separated the two germline ends. The CDR3 reads CASSYSFWAVNTEAFF. CDR3 DNA sequence: TGTGCCAGCAGTTATTCCTTTTGGGCAGTGAACACTGAAGCTTTCTTT.